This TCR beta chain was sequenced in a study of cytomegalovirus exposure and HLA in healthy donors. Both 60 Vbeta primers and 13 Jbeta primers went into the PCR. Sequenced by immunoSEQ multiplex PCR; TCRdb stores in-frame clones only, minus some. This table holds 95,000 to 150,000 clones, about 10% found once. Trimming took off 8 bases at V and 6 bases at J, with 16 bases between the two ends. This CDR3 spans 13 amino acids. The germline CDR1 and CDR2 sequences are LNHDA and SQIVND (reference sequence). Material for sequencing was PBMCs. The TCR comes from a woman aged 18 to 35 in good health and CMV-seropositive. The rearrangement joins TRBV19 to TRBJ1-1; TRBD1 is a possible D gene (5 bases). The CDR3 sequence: CASGEGSYSEAFF. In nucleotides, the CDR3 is TGTGCCAGTGGGGAGGGGAGCTACTCTGAAGCTTTCTTT.